This passage covers 21 T cell receptor beta chains from one sample sequenced in a study of control samples from healthy donors and cancer patients. Only in-frame clones appear in the TCRdb table, and some are missing; sequencing was by immunoSEQ multiplex PCR. The profile shows roughly 100,000 clones, approximately 86% of them singletons. The sample comprised blood. The receptor set was obtained from a young man in good health.

This clone was seen a handful of times. The V and J genes are TRBV19 and TRBJ1-6; 7 nucleotides align to TRBD1. In germline, CDR1 is LNHDA, CDR2 SQIVND (reference sequence). V shed 5 bases and J 7 bases; nucleotides not matched to a gene: 8. The CDR3 covers 15 residues. The CDR3 reads CASSVNRGNNSPLHF. Written as DNA, the CDR3 is TGTGCCAGTAGTGTAAACAGGGGTAACAATTCACCCCTCCACTTT.

This clone was seen a few times. This sequence joins TRBV6-2 or TRBV6-3 and TRBJ1-5; D not certain. The length of the CDR3 is 15 residues. V was cut by 2 bases and J by 5 bases, with 13 bases left in between. Germline lookup yields CDR1 MNHEY and CDR2 SVGEGT. The CDR3 loop is CASSYLARRYQPQHF. DNA for the CDR3: TGTGCCAGCAGTTACCTAGCCAGGAGGTATCAGCCCCAGCATTTT.

The V gene is TRBV19, the J gene TRBJ2-2; D assignment may be TRBD1 or TRBD2 (5 bases each). The germline V and J ends were trimmed by 3 bases and 1 base, with 15 bases remaining between them. In germline, CDR1 is LNHDA, CDR2 SQIVND (reference sequence). This CDR3 contains 17 residues. CDR3 DNA: TGTGCCAGTAGTATTTGGCGGGCTGGGGGGAACACCGGGGAGCTGTTTTTT. The encoded protein is CASSIWRAGGNTGELFF.

This clone was found a few times. The chain couples TRBV2 to TRBJ1-6, with D hard to call. CDR1 SNHLY and CDR2 FYNNEI come from the germline V gene. The CDR3 contains 16 residues. V was trimmed by 6 bases and J by 7 bases, leaving 19 bases between them. CDR3 amino acids: CASRGYSARSNSPLHF. The CDR3 DNA reads TGTGCCAGCAGAGGATATTCAGCGAGGTCAAATTCACCCCTCCACTTT. Full variable domain (rest looked up from reference TRBV2 and TRBJ1-6): EPEVTQTPSHQVTQMGQEVILRCVPISNHLYFYWYRQILGQKVEFLVSFYNNEISEKSEIFDDQFSVERPDGSNFTLKIRSTKLEDSAMYFCASRGYSARSNSPLHFGNGTRLTVT.

The V call is TRBV11-2, the J call TRBJ2-7; maybe TRBD1 (5 bases). The V end was cut by 5 bases, the J end by 3 bases, with 11 bases between. Germline V lookup: CDR1 SGHAT, CDR2 FQNNGV. The CDR3 runs to 13 residues. In DNA form, the CDR3 reads TGTGCCAGCAGCACACAAACAGGCTACGAGCAGTACTTC. Translated, it gives CASSTQTGYEQYF.

The chain links TRBV15 to TRBJ1-5, with D possibly matching TRBD1 (5 bases). Germline lookup yields CDR1 LNHNV and CDR2 YYDKDF (reference sequence). This CDR3 has 13 residues. The germline V and J ends were trimmed by 5 bases and 4 bases, with 9 bases remaining between them. DNA of the CDR3: TGTGCCACCAGCTCAGCAGGGAATCAGCCCCAGCATTTT. This codes for CATSSAGNQPQHF.

V usage is TRBV5-1 and J usage is TRBJ2-2, with TRBD2 matching over 12 bases. This CDR3 spans 14 amino acids. J gave up 9 bases and V 4 bases, and 4 bases lay outside the gene matches. In germline, CDR1 is SGHRS, CDR2 YFSETQ. CDR3 sequence: CASSLLAGGRELFF. The DNA of the CDR3 is TGCGCCAGCAGCCTACTAGCGGGAGGCCGGGAGCTGTTTTTT.

This rearrangement joins TRBV20-1 to TRBJ1-5, with a weak D call TRBD1 (5 bases). Germline lookup yields CDR1 DFQATT and CDR2 SNEGSKA (reference sequence). The V and J ends lost 3 bases and 9 bases respectively, with 18 bases between them. The CDR3 is 14 amino acids. The CDR3 spells CSASTRELMGPQHF. The CDR3 DNA reads as TGCAGTGCTAGTACCAGGGAGCTCATGGGGCCCCAGCATTTT.

The chain has TRBV7-2 and TRBJ2-1, with 7 bases fitting TRBD1. The CDR3 runs to 15 residues. Germline assignment: CDR1 SGHTA and CDR2 FQGNSA. With V trimmed by 5 bases and J by 9 bases, 13 bases remained unmatched. The CDR3 DNA reads TGTGCCAGCAGCGAAAGAGAGACAGGGAGCGGTGAGCAGTTCTTC. It specifies CASSERETGSGEQFF.

This clone was seen only once. The CDR3 reads CATSDSIGTSGTYEQYF. CDR3 DNA: TGTGCCACCAGTGATTCAATTGGGACTAGCGGAACCTACGAGCAGTACTTC. J is TRBJ2-7 and V is TRBV24-1; 11 bases map to TRBD2. V dropped 2 bases and J dropped 2; count of bases not matched to a gene: 7. This CDR3 region has 17 residues. Germline loops: CDR1 KGHDR, CDR2 SFDVKD.

V and J are TRBV28 and TRBJ1-2; D perhaps matches TRBD1 (6 bases). V lost 7 bases to trimming and J lost 4 bases, with 19 bases between them. Germline CDR1 reads MDHEN; CDR2 reads SYDVKM. The CDR3 totals 15 residues. In DNA form, the CDR3 reads TGTGCCAGCATCCCCCATAGCGGGGGCGTCTATGGCTACACCTTC. Translated: CASIPHSGGVYGYTF.

This clone was seen just once. The V gene is TRBV19, the J gene TRBJ2-3; possibly TRBD2 for D (5 bases). Germline V gives CDR1 LNHDA, CDR2 SQIVND (reference sequence). CDR3 length: 15 amino acids. The germline V and J ends were trimmed by 3 bases and 6 bases, with 16 bases remaining between them. The CDR3 protein is CASSMAFGDRDTQYF. The CDR3 coding sequence is TGTGCCAGTAGTATGGCCTTCGGGGATCGGGATACGCAGTATTTT.

V gene TRBV24-1 combines with J gene TRBJ1-2; 7 bases line up with TRBD1. CDR3 length: 16 amino acids. V gave up 2 bases and J gave up 0 bases; unmatched junction bases: 5. Germline loops: CDR1 KGHDR, CDR2 SFDVKD. The CDR3 bases are TGTGCCACCAGTGATTCCGACAGGGACCCTAACTATGGCTACACCTTC. This sequence encodes CATSDSDRDPNYGYTF.

In this sample, this clone turned up once. This chain joins TRBV24-1 and TRBJ2-1; 10 bases are shared with TRBD2. The V gene's germline CDR1 is KGHDR and CDR2 SFDVKD. V dropped 1 base and J dropped 7; count of bases not matched to a gene: 9. The CDR3 length is 17 residues. In nucleotides, the CDR3 is TGTGCCACCAGTGATTTTAGCGGGAGGTATTCTGTTAATGAGCAGTTCTTC. Translated, it gives CATSDFSGRYSVNEQFF.

The CDR3 region is CASSIEATNTGELFF. The CDR3 nucleotides read TGTGCCAGTAGTATAGAGGCCACGAACACCGGGGAGCTGTTTTTT. The chain couples TRBV19 to TRBJ2-2, with unresolved D. CDR1 is LNHDA, CDR2 SQIVND, per germline (reference sequence). Trimming cost V 0 bases and J 0 bases, with 5 bases left between them. This CDR3 region has 15 residues.

The chain recombines TRBV3-1 (or the pseudogene TRBV3-2) with TRBJ1-2; tentative D call: TRBD1 (5 bases). Germline values: CDR1 LGHDT, CDR2 YNNKEL (reference sequence). This CDR3 has 15 residues. V was clipped by 0 bases and J by 4 bases, with 12 bases between them. CDR3 DNA sequence: TGTGCCAGCAGCCAAGATTCGGGGCCCGGCTATGGCTACACCTTC. Translated: CASSQDSGPGYGYTF.

The rearrangement links TRBV4-3 to TRBJ2-2, with D possibly TRBD2 on 6 matching bases. The CDR3 is made up of 14 amino acids. Germline CDR1 is LGHNA and CDR2 is YSLEER. Trimming took off 8 bases at V and 5 bases at J, with 15 bases between the two ends. As DNA, the CDR3 is TGCGCCAGCGGACGACTAGTTTCAACCGGGGAGCTGTTTTTT. Its protein product is CASGRLVSTGELFF.

The chain carries TRBV19 and TRBJ2-1; D may be TRBD1 or TRBD2 (5 bases each). Between the trimmed V and J ends, which lost 1 base and 1 base, there was a span of 11 bases. Germline CDR1 is LNHDA and CDR2 is SQIVND (reference sequence). The CDR3 consists of 16 residues. The DNA of the CDR3 is TGTGCCAGTAGTATAGCCGGGACGGGGTCCTACAATGAGCAGTTCTTC. Its protein is CASSIAGTGSYNEQFF.

This sequence joins TRBV9 and TRBJ2-7, with D hard to call. Germline CDR1 is SGDLS and CDR2 is YYNGEE. V lost 0 bases, J lost 0 bases, and 4 bases lay in between. The CDR3 consists of 13 residues. CDR3 nucleotides: TGTGCCAGCAGCGTAGATAGCTCCTACGAGCAGTACTTC. This translates into CASSVDSSYEQYF.

This chain joins TRBV11-2 and TRBJ1-4; D is uncertain. Germline V gene data show CDR1 as SGHAT and CDR2 as FQNNGV. Deletions cut 3 bases from V and 4 bases from J, with 6 bases between. CDR3 length: 13 residues. As DNA, the CDR3 is TGTGCCAGCAGCTTCCTTCTTAATGAAAAACTGTTTTTT. Translated, it gives CASSFLLNEKLFF.

Only one count was recorded for this clone. The chain recombines TRBV3-1 (or the pseudogene TRBV3-2) with TRBJ2-7, with 14 bases fitting TRBD2. Germline V CDR1 and CDR2: LGHDT, YNNKEL (reference sequence). The CDR3 covers 16 residues. J lost 5 bases, V lost 4 bases, and 7 bases had no gene match. CDR3 in amino acids: CASSPGTSGSGDEQYF. CDR3 in DNA: TGTGCCAGCAGCCCAGGGACTAGCGGGAGTGGAGACGAGCAGTACTTC.